Detailed here is one TCR beta chain. This entry comes from a study of CD8+CD57+ T cells in acquired aplastic anemia. Before being chosen for sequencing, patients had shown CD8+CD57+ cell expansion by flow cytometry. This CDR3 is built from 16 residues. Losses at the gene ends were 7 bases for V and 5 bases for J; bases not matched to a gene: 14. Profiling of TCR beta VDJ combinations and CDR3 sequences used genomic DNA as template. One entry per CDR3 protein, called by TCRdb with MiXCR from the reads. The table records roughly 200,000 distinct CDR3 sequences, roughly 65% of them present only once. The sample consisted of sorted CD4+, CD8+, or CD8+CD57+ T cells (not recorded which) from PBMCs. The source of this sequence is a human donor with aplastic anemia. The chain links TRBV12-3 or TRBV12-4 to TRBJ2-7; 10 nucleotides align to TRBD2. The CDR3 spells CASTPSRLAGEHEQYF. The CDR3 DNA sequence: TGTGCCAGCACCCCTTCCCGGCTAGCGGGAGAACACGAGCAGTACTTC.